This T cell receptor beta chain was captured by sequencing in a study of tumor-infiltrating lymphocytes in primary liver carcinoma. This clonotype was seen a few times. The antigen remains undetermined. Study-level points and caveats: Pairs comparing tumor with adjacent tissue or blood overlapped less than pairs drawn from tumor regions.

Production of TCR beta cDNA used approximately 0.55 ug total RNA together with a constant-region primer. Nested multiplex PCR, run for three rounds with slightly modified ARM-PCR, yielded TCR beta libraries. Use of TRBV1-TRBV30 forward primers with a C-beta reverse primer characterized the first two PCR rounds, which lasted about 10 cycles each. TCRdb reanalysed the multiplex PCR reads using MiXCR and keeps one entry per CDR3 protein. Here the sample spans roughly 180,000 distinct CDR3 sequences, 60% being singletons. They got blood RNA out of unsorted whole blood and also pulled out germline DNA. The V and J ends lost 4 bases and 5 bases respectively, with 11 bases between them. The CDR3 is 13 amino acids.

The rearrangement joins TRBV12-3 or TRBV12-4 to TRBJ2-5; D is perhaps TRBD1 (5 bases). Sequencing used peripheral blood. The sequence was collected from a man between 40 and 49 years old with primary liver carcinoma and hepatitis B virus infection. This CDR3 is CASSSQGVETQYF. The CDR3 DNA reads as TGTGCCAGCAGTTCTCAGGGTGTGGAGACCCAGTACTTC.